The present T cell receptor (beta chain) was sequenced within a study of cytomegalovirus exposure and HLA in healthy donors. Study-wide results and limits: Within the data, a cluster of highly shared sequence variants was likely a sequencing artifact. It was confirmed in vitro that a few of the CMV-associated chains were specific for CMV antigens.

Germline V CDR1 and CDR2: ENHRY, SYGVKD. This CDR3 is 14 amino acids long. Primers included in the PCR were 60 Vbeta and 13 Jbeta primers. Sequencing used immunoSEQ multiplex PCR; TCRdb keeps in-frame clones, though not all of them. The repertoire consists of about 200,000 clones, with approximately 85% occurring once and the leading ten covering under 3%. This clone came up a few times. Antigen unknown. Sequences were obtained from PBMCs. This chain connects TRBV10-3 to TRBJ2-5; 7 bases line up with TRBD1. Matching the DNA end better, TRBJ2-7 makes the J call doubtful. This TCR was sampled from a woman between 45 and 65 years old in good health and CMV-seronegative. This CDR3 reads CAITQGESSYEQYF. CDR3 DNA sequence: TGTGCCATTACTCAGGGGGAAAGCTCCTACGAGCAGTACTTC.